This T cell receptor (beta chain) was documented in a study of blood T cell repertoires in COVID-19 (dated by TCRdb to 2020 to 2021). Context from the whole study: The collaborator samples originated in the United States, Italy and Spain and spanned the acute and convalescent phases of COVID-19. The repertoires were released in a freely available public database meant as a resource for research on the immune response to SARS-CoV-2. The dataset comprised deeply sampled blood TCRbeta repertoires from subjects exposed to, actively infected with, or recovered from COVID-19. Samples were obtained from the ongoing ImmuneRACE study (first 160 participants) and from 1,254 subjects provided by 6 global collaborators. Where available, HLA class I and class II types were taken from metadata supplied by the sample provider and were not determined by assay-based typing. The material from the prospective study consisted of cDNA or gDNA derived from T cells, B-cell-depleted T cells, or PBMCs. Nearly every sample came with metadata listing a de-identified subject ID, COVID-19 status, age in years and sex. Broad study findings and their caveats: How much clinical and demographic metadata was included differed by source and by participant, and the metadata was provided uncurated.

Participants in the prospective study were enrolled through a virtual design, were aged about 18 to 90 years, and lived in approximately 25 United States geographic areas. In the prospective study, cohorts were assigned on the basis of participant-reported clinical history obtained from a screening survey and a study questionnaire. Mobile phlebotomists in the prospective study collected whole blood, serum and a nasopharyngeal or oropharyngeal swab from every participant. Additional blood draws and questionnaires over an approximately two-month period could optionally be provided by prospective study participants. Before DNA extraction, prospective study blood samples were shipped either frozen or at room temperature. TCRbeta CDR3 regions were amplified from genomic DNA using the immunoSEQ Assay, a bias-controlled multiplex PCR. Per the source publication's procedure: The number of nucleated cells in each sample was estimated by amplification of reference gene primers within the assay. Sequence reads were collapsed and filtered to measure the absolute abundance of every unique TCRbeta CDR3 rearrangement. For each sample, productive Simpson clonality was calculated as the square root of Simpson's diversity index across productive rearrangements. TCRdb took this table from immuneACCESS and kept in-frame rearrangements with V and J called. Such tables lack part of the clones; where checked against another copy, unresolved V genes explain under half of the gap, and the rest is unexplained. V and J calls and clone size are copied from that table; D and trimming were computed from the DNA. The sample includes some 240,000 clones, with around 80% observed a single time. The top ten hold approximately 4.3% of the sample.

This clone was observed a few times. Its antigen has not been determined. The record has no base qualities; no much larger clone is one base away. The sample comprised PBMCs or T cells enriched from blood (not recorded which). The clonotype comes from a man aged 30 to 39 with acute COVID-19.

The DNA sequence is given as TGTGCCATCAGTGAGTCTCAGATTAACTATGGCTACACCTTC. Its coded protein is CAISESQINYGYTF. This chain is built from TRBV10-3 and TRBJ1-2, with no confidently assigned D gene. As encoded in the germline V gene, CDR1 is ENHRY while CDR2 is SYGVKD. Relative to germline, V is 0 bases shorter and J is 1 base shorter, with 6 bases between their ends. The CDR3 spans 14 residues, from the cysteine through the phenylalanine. Only the CDR3 DNA is retained, 42 bases long and in frame from the first base.